This is a list of T cell receptor beta chains from one sample in a study of shared clonotypes between healthy human individuals. The protocol was immunoSEQ multiplex PCR, while the TCRdb copy is restricted to in-frame clones and leaves out a portion. The sample records 1.4 million to 1.5 million clones, over 95% being singletons. What was sequenced was naive CD4+ T cells sorted from blood. Source of these receptors: a man aged 30 to 45 in good health. Both conserved end residues are trimmed from each CDR3. Each record gives: J gene, V gene, CDR3 protein.

>TRBJ2-7|TRBV5-5
ASSLAVAGVYEQY
>TRBJ2-7|TRBV5-1
ASSLESRQY
>TRBJ2-7|TRBV18
ASSPLAPGDLLPGQQY
>TRBJ2-7|TRBV11-2
ASSLASSGASYEQY
>TRBJ2-5|TRBV11-2
ASSPDGETQY
>TRBJ2-5|TRBV9
ASSGGLAGVETQY
>TRBJ1-4|TRBV28
ASSAPGQGTEKLF
>TRBJ1-5|TRBV7-8
ASSLMAPNQPQH
>TRBJ2-7|TRBV9
ASSVDINSYEQY
>TRBJ2-7|TRBV2
ASREGATYEQY
>TRBJ1-1|TRBV10-3
AISAGGRTEAF